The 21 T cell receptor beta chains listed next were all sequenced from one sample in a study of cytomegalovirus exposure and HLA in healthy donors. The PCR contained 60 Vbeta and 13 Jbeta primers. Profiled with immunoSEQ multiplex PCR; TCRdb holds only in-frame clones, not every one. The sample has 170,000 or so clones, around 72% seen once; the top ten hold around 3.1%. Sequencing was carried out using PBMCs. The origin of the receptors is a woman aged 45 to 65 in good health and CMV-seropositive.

In nucleotides, the CDR3 is TGTGCCAGCTCACCCTCCGGGACAGGGGGCACAGATACGCAGTATTTT. Protein product: CASSPSGTGGTDTQYF. This chain connects TRBV18 to TRBJ2-3; 10 nucleotides agree with TRBD1. Germline V gene sequence: CDR1 KGHSH, CDR2 LQKENI. The CDR3 consists of 16 residues. V lost 3 bases to trimming and J lost 1 base; unmatched junction nucleotides: 4. Full variable domain (outside the CDR3, taken from reference TRBV18 and TRBJ2-3): NAGVMQNPRHLVRRRGQEARLRCSPMKGHSHVYWYRQLPEEGLKFMVYLQKENIIDESGMPKERFSAEFPKEGPSILRIQQVVRGDSAAYFCASSPSGTGGTDTQYFGPGTRLTVL.

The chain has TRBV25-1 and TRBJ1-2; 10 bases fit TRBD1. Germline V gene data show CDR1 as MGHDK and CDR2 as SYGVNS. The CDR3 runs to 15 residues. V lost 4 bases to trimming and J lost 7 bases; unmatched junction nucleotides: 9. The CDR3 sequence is CASSGLGTGVFGYTF. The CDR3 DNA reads TGTGCCAGCAGTGGCCTTGGGACAGGGGTGTTTGGCTACACCTTC.

The CDR3 DNA sequence: TGTGCCAGCAGCTTTTCCCGGGACAGGACCCCCTACGAGCAGTACTTC. Amino acid sequence: CASSFSRDRTPYEQYF. The V and J genes are TRBV11-2 and TRBJ2-7; the match to TRBD1 covers 8 bases. The CDR3 is 16 residues long. CDR1 is SGHAT and CDR2 is FQNNGV in the germline V gene. V dropped 3 bases and J dropped 2; count of bases not matched to a gene: 9.

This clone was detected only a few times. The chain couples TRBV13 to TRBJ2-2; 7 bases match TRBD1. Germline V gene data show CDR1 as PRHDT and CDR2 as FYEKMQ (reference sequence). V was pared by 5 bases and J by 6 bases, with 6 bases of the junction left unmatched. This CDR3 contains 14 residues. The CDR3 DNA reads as TGTGCCAGCAGCAACTACAGGGGAGCCGGGGAGCTGTTTTTT. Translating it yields CASSNYRGAGELFF.

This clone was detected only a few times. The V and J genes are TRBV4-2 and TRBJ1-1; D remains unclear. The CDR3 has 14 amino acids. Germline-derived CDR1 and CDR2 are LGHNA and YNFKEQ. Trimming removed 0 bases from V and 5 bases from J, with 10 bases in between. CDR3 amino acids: CASSQDPSETEAFF. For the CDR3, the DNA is TGTGCCAGCAGCCAAGATCCAAGTGAGACTGAAGCTTTCTTT.

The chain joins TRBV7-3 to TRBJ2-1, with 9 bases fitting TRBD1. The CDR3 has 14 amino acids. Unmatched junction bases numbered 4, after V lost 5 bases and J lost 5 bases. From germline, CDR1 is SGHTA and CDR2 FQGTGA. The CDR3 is CASSTGQGNNEQFF. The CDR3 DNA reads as TGTGCCAGCAGCACGGGACAGGGCAACAATGAGCAGTTCTTC.

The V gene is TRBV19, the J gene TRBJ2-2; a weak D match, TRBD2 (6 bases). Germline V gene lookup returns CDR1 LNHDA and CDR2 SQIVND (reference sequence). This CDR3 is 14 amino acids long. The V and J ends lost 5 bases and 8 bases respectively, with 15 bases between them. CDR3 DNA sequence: TGTGCCAGTAGTGCCGTGCTAGGAGGGGGGGAGCTGTTTTTT. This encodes CASSAVLGGGELFF.

CDR3 protein: CASRGQVANEKLFF. As DNA, the CDR3 is TGTGCCAGCAGGGGACAGGTGGCAAATGAAAAACTGTTTTTT. The rearrangement uses TRBV2 and TRBJ1-4; 8 bases match TRBD1. V lost 6 bases to trimming and J lost 5 bases; unmatched junction nucleotides: 5. CDR1 is SNHLY, CDR2 FYNNEI, per germline. The CDR3 runs 14 residues.

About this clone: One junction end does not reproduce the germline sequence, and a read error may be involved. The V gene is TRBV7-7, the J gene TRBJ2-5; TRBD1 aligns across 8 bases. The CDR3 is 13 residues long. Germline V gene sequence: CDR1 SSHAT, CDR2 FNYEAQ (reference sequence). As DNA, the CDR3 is TGTGCTAGCAGCGGCAGGGGGCCAGAGACCCAGTACTTC. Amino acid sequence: CASSGRGPETQYF.

The CDR3 nucleotides read TGTGCCAGCAGCGCGTCCGGGACAGGGGGCCCCTATGGCTACACCTTC. Encoded protein: CASSASGTGGPYGYTF. J is TRBJ1-2 and V is TRBV9; 12 nucleotides agree with TRBD1. This CDR3 is 16 amino acids long. V trimming: 3 bases; J trimming: 4 bases; junction bases outside the gene matches: 7. The V gene's germline CDR1 is SGDLS and CDR2 YYNGEE.

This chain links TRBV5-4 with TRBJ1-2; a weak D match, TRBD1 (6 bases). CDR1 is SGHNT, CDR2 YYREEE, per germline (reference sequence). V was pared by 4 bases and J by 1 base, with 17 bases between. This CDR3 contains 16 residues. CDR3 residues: CASSQGRVGGNYGYTF. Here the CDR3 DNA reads TGTGCCAGCAGCCAGGGGAGGGTTGGAGGTAACTATGGCTACACCTTC.

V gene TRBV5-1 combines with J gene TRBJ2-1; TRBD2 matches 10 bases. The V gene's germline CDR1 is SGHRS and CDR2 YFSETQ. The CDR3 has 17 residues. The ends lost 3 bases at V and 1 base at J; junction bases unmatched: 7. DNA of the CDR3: TGCGCCAGCAGCTCCCTCCTAGCGGGGGTTTCCTACAATGAGCAGTTCTTC. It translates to CASSSLLAGVSYNEQFF.

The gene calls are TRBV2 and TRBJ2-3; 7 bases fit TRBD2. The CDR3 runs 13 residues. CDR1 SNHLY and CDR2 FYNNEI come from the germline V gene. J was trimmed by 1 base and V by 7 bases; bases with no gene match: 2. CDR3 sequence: CASMGGGTDTQYF. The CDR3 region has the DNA TGTGCCAGCATGGGGGGGGGCACAGATACGCAGTATTTT.

CDR3 in DNA: TGTGCCATCAGGACAGGGGGCGCTGGGACAGATACGCAGTATTTT. Its translation is CAIRTGGAGTDTQYF. The chain combines TRBV10-3 with TRBJ2-3; 10 nucleotides align to TRBD1. CDR3 length: 15 amino acids. The J segment lost 3 bases and the V segment lost 6 bases, leaving 6 bases of the junction unmatched. CDR1 and CDR2 (germline): ENHRY, SYGVKD.

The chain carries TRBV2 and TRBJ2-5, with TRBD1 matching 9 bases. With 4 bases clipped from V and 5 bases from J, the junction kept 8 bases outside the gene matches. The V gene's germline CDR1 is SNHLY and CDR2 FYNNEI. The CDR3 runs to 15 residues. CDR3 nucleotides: TGTGCCAGCAGTGCCCCGGGACAGGGAGTCGAGACCCAGTACTTC. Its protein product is CASSAPGQGVETQYF.

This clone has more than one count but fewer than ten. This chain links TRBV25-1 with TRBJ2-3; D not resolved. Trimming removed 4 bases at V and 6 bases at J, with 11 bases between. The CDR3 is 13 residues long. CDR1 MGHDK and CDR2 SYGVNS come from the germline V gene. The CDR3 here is CASSAVNSDTQYF. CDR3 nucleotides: TGTGCCAGCAGTGCCGTAAATTCGGATACGCAGTATTTT.

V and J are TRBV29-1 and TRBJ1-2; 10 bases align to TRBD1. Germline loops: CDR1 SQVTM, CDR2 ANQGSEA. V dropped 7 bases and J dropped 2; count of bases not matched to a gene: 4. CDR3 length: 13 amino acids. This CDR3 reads CSDRTGGNYGYTF. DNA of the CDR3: TGCAGCGACCGGACAGGGGGGAACTATGGCTACACCTTC.

The CDR3 here is CASSFGGFYEQYF. The CDR3 nucleotides read TGTGCCAGCAGCTTTGGGGGGTTCTACGAGCAGTACTTC. The chain combines TRBV13 with TRBJ2-7, with D possibly matching TRBD2 (6 bases). CDR3 length equals 13 residues. Germline assignment: CDR1 PRHDT and CDR2 FYEKMQ (reference sequence). Trimming took 3 bases from V and 3 from J, leaving 9 bases between them.

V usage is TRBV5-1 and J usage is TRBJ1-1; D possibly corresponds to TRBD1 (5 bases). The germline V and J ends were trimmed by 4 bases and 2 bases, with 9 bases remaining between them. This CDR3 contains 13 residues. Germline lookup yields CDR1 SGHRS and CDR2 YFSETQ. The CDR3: CASSDTGNTEAFF. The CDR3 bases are TGCGCCAGCAGCGACACAGGCAACACTGAAGCTTTCTTT. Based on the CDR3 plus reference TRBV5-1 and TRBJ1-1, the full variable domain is KAGVTQTPRYLIKTRGQQVTLSCSPISGHRSVSWYQQTPGQGLQFLFEYFSETQRNKGNFPGRFSGRQFSNSRSEMNVSTLELGDSALYLCASSDTGNTEAFFGQGTRLTVV.

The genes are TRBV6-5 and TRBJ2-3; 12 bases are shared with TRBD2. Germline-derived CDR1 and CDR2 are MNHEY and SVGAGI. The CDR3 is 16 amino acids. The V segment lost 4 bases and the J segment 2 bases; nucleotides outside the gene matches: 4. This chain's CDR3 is CASSLRLAGDTDTQYF. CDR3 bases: TGTGCCAGCAGTTTAAGACTAGCGGGGGACACAGATACGCAGTATTTT.

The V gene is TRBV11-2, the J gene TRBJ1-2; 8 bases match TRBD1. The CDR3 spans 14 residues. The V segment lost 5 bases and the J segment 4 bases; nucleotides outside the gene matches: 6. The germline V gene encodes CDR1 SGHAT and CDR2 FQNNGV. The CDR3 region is CASSAPTGVYGYTF. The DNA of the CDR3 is TGTGCCAGCAGCGCCCCGACAGGGGTCTATGGCTACACCTTC. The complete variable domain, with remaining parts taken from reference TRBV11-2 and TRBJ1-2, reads EAGVAQSPRYKIIEKRQSVAFWCNPISGHATLYWYQQILGQGPKLLIQFQNNGVVDDSQLPKDRFSAERLKGVDSTLKIQPAKLEDSAVYLCASSAPTGVYGYTFGSGTRLTVV.